The clone carrying this T cell receptor beta chain was counted ten times or more. RNA transcripts served as the template for amplifying TCR beta CDR3 regions. A first-round RT-PCR of the TCR CDR3 used the HTBI primer set. TCRdb independently ran MiXCR on the multiplex PCR reads; one entry per CDR3 protein. Here the sample spans roughly 570,000 distinct CDR3 sequences, about 45% being singletons. CDR3 length: 16 residues. The germline V gene encodes CDR1 SEHNR and CDR2 FQNEAQ (reference sequence). V was trimmed by 0 bases and J by 0 bases, leaving 12 bases between them. This sample stems from a study of T cells in Graves' hyperthyroidism and ophthalmopathy.

The specimen was peripheral blood or thyroid tissue (not recorded which). This clonotype originated in a woman aged 18-29 years with Graves' hyperthyroidism. The chain couples TRBV7-9 to TRBJ2-7; D may be TRBD2 (6 bases). This CDR3 is CASSLASSEGSYEQYF. CDR3 nucleotide sequence: TGTGCCAGCAGCTTAGCGTCTAGCGAGGGCTCCTACGAGCAGTACTTC.